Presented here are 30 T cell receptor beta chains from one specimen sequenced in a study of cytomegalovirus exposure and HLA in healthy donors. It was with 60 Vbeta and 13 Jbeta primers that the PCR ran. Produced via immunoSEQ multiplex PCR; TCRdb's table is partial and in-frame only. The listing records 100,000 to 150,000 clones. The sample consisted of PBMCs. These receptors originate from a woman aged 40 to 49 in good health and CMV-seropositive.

This CDR3 is CASSSPGQGPNEKLFF. The CDR3, as DNA: TGTGCCAGCAGCTCGCCAGGACAGGGCCCCAATGAAAAACTGTTTTTT. V is TRBV5-4 and J is TRBJ1-4; 8 bases line up with TRBD1. Germline CDR1 and CDR2: SGHNT and YYREEE (reference sequence). V lost 3 bases to trimming and J lost 5 bases; unmatched junction nucleotides: 9. This CDR3 has 16 residues.

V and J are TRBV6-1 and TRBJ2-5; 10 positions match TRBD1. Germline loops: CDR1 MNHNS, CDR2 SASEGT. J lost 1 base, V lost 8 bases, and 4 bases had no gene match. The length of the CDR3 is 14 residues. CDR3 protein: CASGGTGVQETQYF. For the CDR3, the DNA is TGTGCCAGCGGGGGGACAGGGGTCCAAGAGACCCAGTACTTC.

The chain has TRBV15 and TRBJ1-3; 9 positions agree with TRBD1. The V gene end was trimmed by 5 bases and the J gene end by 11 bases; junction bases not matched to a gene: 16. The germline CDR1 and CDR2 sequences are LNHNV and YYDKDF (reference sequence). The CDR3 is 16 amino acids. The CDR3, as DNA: TGTGCCACCAGCCCCCGGGCCATTGACAGGGGGGACGCCATATATTTT. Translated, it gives CATSPRAIDRGDAIYF.

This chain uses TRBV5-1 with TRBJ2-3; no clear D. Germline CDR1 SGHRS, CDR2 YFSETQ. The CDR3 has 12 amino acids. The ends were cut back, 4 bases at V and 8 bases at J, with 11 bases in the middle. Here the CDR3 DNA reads TGCGCCAGCAGCCTCGAACTTGGTACGCAGTATTTT. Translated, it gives CASSLELGTQYF.

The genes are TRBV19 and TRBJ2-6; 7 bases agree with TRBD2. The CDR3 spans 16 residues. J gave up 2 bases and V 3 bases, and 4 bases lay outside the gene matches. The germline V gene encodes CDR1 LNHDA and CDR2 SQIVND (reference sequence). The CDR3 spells CASSMRGSPGANVLTF. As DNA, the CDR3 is TGTGCCAGTAGTATGCGGGGGTCCCCTGGGGCCAACGTCCTGACTTTC.

The CDR3 region has the DNA TGCAGCGTTAACAGGGGGTATAACACTGAAGCTTTCTTT. Its translation is CSVNRGYNTEAFF. This chain links TRBV29-1 with TRBJ1-1; 8 bases are shared with TRBD1. CDR3 length equals 13 residues. Germline CDR1 SQVTM, CDR2 ANQGSEA. V gave up 5 bases and J gave up 2 bases; unmatched junction bases: 4.

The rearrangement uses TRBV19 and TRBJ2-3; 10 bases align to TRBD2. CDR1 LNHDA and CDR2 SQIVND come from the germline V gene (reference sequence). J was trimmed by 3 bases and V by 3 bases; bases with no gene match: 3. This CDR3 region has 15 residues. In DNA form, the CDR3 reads TGTGCCAGTAGTATGACGACTAGCGGGACAGATACGCAGTATTTT. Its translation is CASSMTTSGTDTQYF.

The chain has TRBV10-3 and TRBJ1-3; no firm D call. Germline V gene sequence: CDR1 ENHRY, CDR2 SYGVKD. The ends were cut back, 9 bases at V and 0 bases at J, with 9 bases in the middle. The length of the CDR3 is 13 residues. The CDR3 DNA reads TGTGCCATACAGAATGTCTCTGGAAACACCATATATTTT. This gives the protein CAIQNVSGNTIYF.

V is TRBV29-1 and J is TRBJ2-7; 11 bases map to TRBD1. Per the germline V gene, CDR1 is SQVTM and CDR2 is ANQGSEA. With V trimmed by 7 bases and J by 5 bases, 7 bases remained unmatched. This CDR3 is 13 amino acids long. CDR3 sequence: CSAQRTGGDEQYF. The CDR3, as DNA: TGCAGCGCTCAGAGGACAGGGGGCGACGAGCAGTACTTC.

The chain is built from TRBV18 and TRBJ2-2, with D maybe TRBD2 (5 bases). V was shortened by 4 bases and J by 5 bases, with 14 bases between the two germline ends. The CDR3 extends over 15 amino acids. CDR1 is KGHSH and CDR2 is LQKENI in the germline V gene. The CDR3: CASSRLTRGTGELFF. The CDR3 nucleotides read TGTGCCAGCTCACGACTCACCCGGGGAACCGGGGAGCTGTTTTTT.

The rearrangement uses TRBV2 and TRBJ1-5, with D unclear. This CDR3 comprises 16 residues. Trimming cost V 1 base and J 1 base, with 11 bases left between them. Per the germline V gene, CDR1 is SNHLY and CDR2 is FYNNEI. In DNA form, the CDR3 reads TGTGCCAGCAGTGAAGATGCGGGGATCAGCAATCAGCCCCAGCATTTT. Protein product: CASSEDAGISNQPQHF.

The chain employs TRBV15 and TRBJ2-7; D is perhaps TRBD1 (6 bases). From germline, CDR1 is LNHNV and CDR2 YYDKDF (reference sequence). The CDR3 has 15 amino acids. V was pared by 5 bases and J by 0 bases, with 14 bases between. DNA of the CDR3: TGTGCCACCAGCCCGAGTACAGGGAGCTCCTACGAGCAGTACTTC. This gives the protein CATSPSTGSSYEQYF.

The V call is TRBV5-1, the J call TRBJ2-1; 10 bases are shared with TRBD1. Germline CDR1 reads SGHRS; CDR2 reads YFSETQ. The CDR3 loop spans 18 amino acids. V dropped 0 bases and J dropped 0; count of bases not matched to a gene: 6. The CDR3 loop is CASSLGDRGQGSYNEQFF. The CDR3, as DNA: TGCGCCAGCAGCTTGGGAGACAGGGGGCAGGGCTCCTACAATGAGCAGTTCTTC.

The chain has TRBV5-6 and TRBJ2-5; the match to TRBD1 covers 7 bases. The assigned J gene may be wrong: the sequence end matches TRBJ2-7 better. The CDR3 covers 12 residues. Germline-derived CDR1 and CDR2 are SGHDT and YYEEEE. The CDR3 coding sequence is TGTGCCAGCAGTTGGGACAGCTACGAGCAGTACTTC. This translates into CASSWDSYEQYF.

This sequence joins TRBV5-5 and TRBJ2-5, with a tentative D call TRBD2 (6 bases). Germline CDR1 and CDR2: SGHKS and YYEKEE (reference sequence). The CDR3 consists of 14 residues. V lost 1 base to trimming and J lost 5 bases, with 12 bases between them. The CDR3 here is CASSLYRAGETQYF. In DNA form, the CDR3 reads TGTGCCAGCAGCTTGTATCGAGCGGGTGAGACCCAGTACTTC.

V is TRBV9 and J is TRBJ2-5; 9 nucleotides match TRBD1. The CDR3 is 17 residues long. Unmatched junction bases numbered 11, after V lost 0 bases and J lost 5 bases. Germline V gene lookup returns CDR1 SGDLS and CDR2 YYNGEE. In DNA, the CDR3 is TGTGCCAGCAGCGTAGGTCAGTCTTACAGGGGGCTGGAGACCCAGTACTTC. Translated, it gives CASSVGQSYRGLETQYF. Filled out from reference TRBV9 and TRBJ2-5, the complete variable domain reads DSGVTQTPKHLITATGQRVTLRCSPRSGDLSVYWYQQSLDQGLQFLIQYYNGEERAKGNILERFSAQQFPDLHSELNLSSLELGDSALYFCASSVGQSYRGLETQYFGPGTRLLVL.

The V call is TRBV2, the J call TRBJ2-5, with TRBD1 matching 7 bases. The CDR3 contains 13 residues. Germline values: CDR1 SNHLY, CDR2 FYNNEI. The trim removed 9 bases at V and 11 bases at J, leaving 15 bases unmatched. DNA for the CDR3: TGTGCCAGTAGCTTTGGACAGGTCTTGGAGCAGTACTTC. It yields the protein CASSFGQVLEQYF.

CDR3 region: CASSLFGAGTDTQYF. The CDR3 DNA is TGTGCCAGCAGCTTATTTGGGGCAGGCACAGATACGCAGTATTTT. The chain uses TRBV7-9 and TRBJ2-3, with D maybe TRBD1 (5 bases). The CDR3 consists of 15 residues. From germline, CDR1 is SEHNR and CDR2 FQNEAQ (reference sequence). Trimming pared 2 bases from V and 1 base from J, leaving 10 bases between.

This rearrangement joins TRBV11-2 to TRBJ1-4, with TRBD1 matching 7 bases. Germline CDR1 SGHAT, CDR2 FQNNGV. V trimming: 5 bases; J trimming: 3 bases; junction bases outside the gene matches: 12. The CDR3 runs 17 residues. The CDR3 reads CASSRDSPGQPNEKLFF. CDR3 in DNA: TGTGCCAGCAGCCGCGACTCCCCGGGACAGCCTAATGAAAAACTGTTTTTT.

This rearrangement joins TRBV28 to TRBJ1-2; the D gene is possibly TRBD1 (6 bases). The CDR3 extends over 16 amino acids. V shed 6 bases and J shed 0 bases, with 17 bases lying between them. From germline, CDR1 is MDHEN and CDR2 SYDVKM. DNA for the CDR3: TGTGCCAGCAGCCCCGCGGGGGGCCCAGCTAACTATGGCTACACCTTC. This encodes CASSPAGGPANYGYTF.

The DNA for the CDR3 is TGTGCCAGCAGACAGGGGTTAAGGGAGCAGTACTTC. Translated, it gives CASRQGLREQYF. This chain connects TRBV28 to TRBJ2-7; 7 bases are shared with TRBD1. This CDR3 region has 12 residues. The V and J ends lost 6 bases and 7 bases, in that order; junction bases with no gene match: 6. The V gene's germline CDR1 is MDHEN and CDR2 SYDVKM.

Here the CDR3 reads CASSRGFGDYGYTF. The CDR3 bases are TGTGCCAGCAGCAGGGGCTTTGGTGACTATGGCTACACCTTC. The genes are TRBV5-8 and TRBJ1-2; TRBD1 might be the D (5 bases). Germline V lookup: CDR1 SGHTS, CDR2 YDEGEE. The CDR3 runs to 14 residues. V was cut by 4 bases and J by 3 bases, with 13 bases left in between.

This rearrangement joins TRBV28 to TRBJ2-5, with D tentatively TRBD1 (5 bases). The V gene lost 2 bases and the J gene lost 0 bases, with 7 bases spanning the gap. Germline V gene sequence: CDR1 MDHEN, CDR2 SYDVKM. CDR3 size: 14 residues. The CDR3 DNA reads TGTGCCAGCAGTTTACAGGGTTACCAAGAGACCCAGTACTTC. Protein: CASSLQGYQETQYF.

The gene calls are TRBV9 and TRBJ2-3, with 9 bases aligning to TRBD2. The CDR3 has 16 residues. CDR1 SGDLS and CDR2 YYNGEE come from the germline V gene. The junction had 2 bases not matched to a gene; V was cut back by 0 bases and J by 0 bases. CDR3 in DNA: TGTGCCAGCAGCGTAGATGCGGGAGGGAGCACAGATACGCAGTATTTT. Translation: CASSVDAGGSTDTQYF.

The DNA of the CDR3 is TGCGCCAGCAGCCAAGGGACAGGGGGGCAGCCCCAGCATTTT. Protein product: CASSQGTGGQPQHF. V gene TRBV4-1 combines with J gene TRBJ1-5; 10 nucleotides match TRBD1. The CDR3 has 14 amino acids. In germline, CDR1 is MGHRA, CDR2 YSYEKL. V shed 1 base, J shed 7 bases, and the junction held 1 base outside the gene matches.

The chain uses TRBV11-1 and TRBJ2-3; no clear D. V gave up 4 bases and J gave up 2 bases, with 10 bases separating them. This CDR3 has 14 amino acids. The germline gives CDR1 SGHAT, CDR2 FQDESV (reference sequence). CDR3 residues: CASSSRSLTDTQYF. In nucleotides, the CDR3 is TGTGCCAGCAGCTCTAGGTCTCTCACAGATACGCAGTATTTT.

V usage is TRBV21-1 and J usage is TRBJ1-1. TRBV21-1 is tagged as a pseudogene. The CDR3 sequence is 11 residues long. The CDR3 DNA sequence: TGTGCCAGCAGCCGAGAGACTGAAGCTTTCTTT. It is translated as CASSRETEAFF.

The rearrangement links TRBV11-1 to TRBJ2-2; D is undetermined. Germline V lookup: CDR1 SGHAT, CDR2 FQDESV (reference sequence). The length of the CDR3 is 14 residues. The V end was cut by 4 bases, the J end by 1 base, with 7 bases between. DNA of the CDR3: TGTGCCAGCAGCTCAGGCCTGAACACCGGGGAGCTGTTTTTT. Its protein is CASSSGLNTGELFF.

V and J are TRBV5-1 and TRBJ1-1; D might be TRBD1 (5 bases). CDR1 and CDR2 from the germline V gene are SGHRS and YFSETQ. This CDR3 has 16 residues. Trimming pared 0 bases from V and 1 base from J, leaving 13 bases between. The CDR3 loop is CASSLAEGGANTEAFF. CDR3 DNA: TGCGCCAGCAGCTTGGCCGAGGGAGGGGCGAACACTGAAGCTTTCTTT.

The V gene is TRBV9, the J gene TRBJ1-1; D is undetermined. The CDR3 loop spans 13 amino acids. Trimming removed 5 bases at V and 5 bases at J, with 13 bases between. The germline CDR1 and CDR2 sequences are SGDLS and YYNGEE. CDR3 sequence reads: CASSSTSLTEAFF. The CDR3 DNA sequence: TGTGCCAGCAGTTCTACGTCGCTGACTGAAGCTTTCTTT.